These 7 T cell receptor beta chains were all obtained from the same sample, sequenced in a study of PD-L1 blockade in urothelial cancer. The method was immunoSEQ multiplex PCR; TCRdb's version includes in-frame clones alone and lacks a portion of them. The sample shows under 95,000 clones, roughly 89% of them seen only once. Time point described: pretreatment peripheral blood. The material was PBMCs, obtained around atezolizumab (anti-PD-L1) treatment. Receptor source: a woman aged 70-85 years with urothelial cancer.

This rearrangement joins TRBV5-4 to TRBJ2-7; TRBD2 matches 15 bases. The V gene's germline CDR1 is SGHNT and CDR2 YYREEE (reference sequence). Trimming cost V 1 base and J 2 bases; bases outside gene matches: 10. CDR3 length: 19 amino acids. CDR3 sequence reads: CASSLSRGTSGRPTYEQYF. Written as DNA, the CDR3 is TGTGCCAGCAGCTTGAGCCGCGGGACTAGCGGGAGGCCTACCTACGAGCAGTACTTC.

The chain uses TRBV9 and TRBJ2-3, with D possibly TRBD2 on 6 matching bases. The CDR3 spans 16 residues. V lost 2 bases and J 5 bases, leaving 18 bases between the germline ends. Germline V gene data show CDR1 as SGDLS and CDR2 as YYNGEE. The CDR3 loop is CASSVYPGVALDTQYF. The CDR3 region has the DNA TGTGCCAGCAGCGTTTACCCGGGAGTGGCCCTAGATACGCAGTATTTT.

This clone was seen only a few times. This chain connects TRBV19 to TRBJ2-3; a possible D gene is TRBD1 (5 bases). V was pared by 6 bases and J by 2 bases, with 12 bases between. The CDR3 has 14 amino acids. Germline CDR1 is LNHDA and CDR2 is SQIVND (reference sequence). CDR3 sequence reads: CASSRQPHTDTQYF. CDR3 nucleotides: TGTGCCAGTAGCCGACAGCCCCACACAGATACGCAGTATTTT.

The rearrangement uses TRBV27 and TRBJ2-1; TRBD1 aligns across 8 bases. The CDR3 has 15 amino acids. J was trimmed by 1 base and V by 6 bases; bases with no gene match: 5. CDR1 and CDR2 (germline): MNHEY, SMNVEV (reference sequence). CDR3 nucleotides: TGTGCCAGCAGCCCTCAGGGGGCGTCCTACAATGAGCAGTTCTTC. It yields the protein CASSPQGASYNEQFF.

The rearrangement joins TRBV19 to TRBJ1-5; unclear D gene. The V and J ends lost 3 bases and 6 bases respectively, with 9 bases between them. This CDR3 region has 13 residues. Germline lookup yields CDR1 LNHDA and CDR2 SQIVND (reference sequence). In DNA form, the CDR3 reads TGTGCCAGTAGTATTATTAGTTCTCAGCCCCAGCATTTT. Amino acid sequence: CASSIISSQPQHF. Using reference TRBV19 and TRBJ1-5 for the parts outside the CDR3, the full variable domain is DGGITQSPKYLFRKEGQNVTLSCEQNLNHDAMYWYRQDPGQGLRLIYYSQIVNDFQKGDIAEGYSVSREKKESFPLTVTSAQKNPTAFYLCASSIISSQPQHFGDGTRLSIL.

The chain carries TRBV19 and TRBJ2-2; 12 nucleotides match TRBD1. Trimming at V came to 9 bases and at J to 6 bases, leaving 8 bases not matched to a gene. This CDR3 comprises 15 residues. Germline-derived CDR1 and CDR2 are LNHDA and SQIVND (reference sequence). The CDR3 region is CASRDRGRGAGELFF. The CDR3 DNA reads as TGTGCCAGCCGGGACAGGGGGCGGGGCGCCGGGGAGCTGTTTTTT.

The chain joins TRBV27 to TRBJ2-7, with 8 bases matching TRBD2. The ends lost 8 bases at V and 3 bases at J; junction bases unmatched: 9. This CDR3 has 14 amino acids. The V gene's germline CDR1 is MNHEY and CDR2 SMNVEV (reference sequence). CDR3 region: CASSSGRDYYEQYF. CDR3 DNA: TGTGCCAGCTCAAGCGGGAGAGACTACTACGAGCAGTACTTC.